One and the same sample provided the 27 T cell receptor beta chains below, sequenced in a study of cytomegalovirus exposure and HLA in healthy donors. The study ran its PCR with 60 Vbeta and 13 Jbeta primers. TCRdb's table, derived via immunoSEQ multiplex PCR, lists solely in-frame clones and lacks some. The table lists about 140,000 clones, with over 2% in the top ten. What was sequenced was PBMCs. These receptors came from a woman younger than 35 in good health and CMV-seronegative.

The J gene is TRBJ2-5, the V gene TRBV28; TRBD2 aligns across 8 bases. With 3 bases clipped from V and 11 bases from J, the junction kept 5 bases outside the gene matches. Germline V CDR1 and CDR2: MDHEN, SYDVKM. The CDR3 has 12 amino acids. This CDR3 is CASSFGLAGQYF. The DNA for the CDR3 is TGTGCCAGCAGTTTTGGGCTAGCGGGTCAGTACTTC.

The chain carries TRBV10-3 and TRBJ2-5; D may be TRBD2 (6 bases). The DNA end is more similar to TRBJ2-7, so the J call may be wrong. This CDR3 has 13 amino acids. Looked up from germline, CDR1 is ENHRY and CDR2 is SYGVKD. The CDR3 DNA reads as TGTGCCACATCGTTGGAGGGGACCTACGAGCAGTACTTC. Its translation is CATSLEGTYEQYF.

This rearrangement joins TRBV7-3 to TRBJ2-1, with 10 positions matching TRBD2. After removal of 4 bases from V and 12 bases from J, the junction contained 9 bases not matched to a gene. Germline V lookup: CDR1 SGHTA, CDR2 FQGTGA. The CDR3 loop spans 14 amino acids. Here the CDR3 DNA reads TGTGCCAGCAGCTCACTAGCGGGGCCCCGTGGGCAGTTCTTC. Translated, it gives CASSSLAGPRGQFF.

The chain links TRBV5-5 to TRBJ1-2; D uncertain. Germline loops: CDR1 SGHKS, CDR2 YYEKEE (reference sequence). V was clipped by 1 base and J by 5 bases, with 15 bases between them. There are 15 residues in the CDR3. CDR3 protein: CASSLQLVVLYGYTF. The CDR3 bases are TGTGCCAGCAGCTTGCAGTTGGTGGTGCTTTATGGCTACACCTTC. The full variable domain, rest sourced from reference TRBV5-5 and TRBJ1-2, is DAGVTQSPTHLIKTRGQQVTLRCSPISGHKSVSWYQQVLGQGPQFIFQYYEKEERGRGNFPDRFSARQFPNYSSELNVNALLLGDSALYLCASSLQLVVLYGYTFGSGTRLTVV.

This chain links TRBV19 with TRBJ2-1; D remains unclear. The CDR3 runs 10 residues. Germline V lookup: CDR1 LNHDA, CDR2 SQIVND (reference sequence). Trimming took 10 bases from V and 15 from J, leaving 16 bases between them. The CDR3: CATNSYTPFF. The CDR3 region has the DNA TGTGCCACTAACAGCTACACCCCGTTCTTC.

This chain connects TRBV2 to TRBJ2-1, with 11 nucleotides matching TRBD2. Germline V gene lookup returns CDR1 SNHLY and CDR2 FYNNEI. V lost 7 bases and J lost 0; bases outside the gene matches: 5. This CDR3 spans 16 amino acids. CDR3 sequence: CASTRLAGSSYNEQFF. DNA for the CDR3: TGTGCCAGCACCAGACTAGCGGGAAGCTCCTACAATGAGCAGTTCTTC. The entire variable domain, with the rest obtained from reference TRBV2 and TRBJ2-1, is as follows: EPEVTQTPSHQVTQMGQEVILRCVPISNHLYFYWYRQILGQKVEFLVSFYNNEISEKSEIFDDQFSVERPDGSNFTLKIRSTKLEDSAMYFCASTRLAGSSYNEQFFGPGTRLTVL.

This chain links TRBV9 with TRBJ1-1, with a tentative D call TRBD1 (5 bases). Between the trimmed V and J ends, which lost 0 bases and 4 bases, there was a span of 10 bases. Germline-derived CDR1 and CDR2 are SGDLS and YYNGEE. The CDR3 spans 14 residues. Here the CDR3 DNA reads TGTGCCAGCAGCGTAGAGGGGTGGTCCACTGAAGCTTTCTTT. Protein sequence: CASSVEGWSTEAFF.

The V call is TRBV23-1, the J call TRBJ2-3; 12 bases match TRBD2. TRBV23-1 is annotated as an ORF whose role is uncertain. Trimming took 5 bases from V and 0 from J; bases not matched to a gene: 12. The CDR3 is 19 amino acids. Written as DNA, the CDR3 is TGCGCCAGCAGTGGTGGACAGGTGGGGACTAGCGGGAGCACAGATACGCAGTATTTT. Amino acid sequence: CASSGGQVGTSGSTDTQYF.

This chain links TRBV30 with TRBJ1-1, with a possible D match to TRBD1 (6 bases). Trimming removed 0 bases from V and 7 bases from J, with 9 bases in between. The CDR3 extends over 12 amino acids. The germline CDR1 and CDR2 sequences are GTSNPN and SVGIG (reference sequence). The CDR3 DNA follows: TGTGCCTGGAGTGTAGACAGGAATGAAGCTTTCTTT. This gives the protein CAWSVDRNEAFF.

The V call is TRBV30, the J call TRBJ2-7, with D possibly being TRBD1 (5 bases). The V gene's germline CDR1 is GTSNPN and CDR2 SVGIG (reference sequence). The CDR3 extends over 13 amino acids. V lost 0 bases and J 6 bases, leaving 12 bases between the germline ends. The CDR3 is CAWSVLGPGEQYF. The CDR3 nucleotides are TGTGCCTGGAGTGTACTGGGGCCGGGCGAGCAGTACTTC.

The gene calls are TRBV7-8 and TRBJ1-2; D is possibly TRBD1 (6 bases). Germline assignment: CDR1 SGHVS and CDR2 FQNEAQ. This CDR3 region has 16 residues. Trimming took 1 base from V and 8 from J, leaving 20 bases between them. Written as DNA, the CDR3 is TGTGCCAGCAGCTTAGACCCCACAGGGTCCAGATCCGGCTACACCTTC. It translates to CASSLDPTGSRSGYTF.

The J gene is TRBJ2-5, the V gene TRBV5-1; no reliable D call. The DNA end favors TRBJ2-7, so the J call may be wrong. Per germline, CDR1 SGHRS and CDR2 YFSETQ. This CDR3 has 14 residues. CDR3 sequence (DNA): TGCGCCAGCAGCTTGGGTCAGGCCTCCTACGAGCAGTACTTC. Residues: CASSLGQASYEQYF.

CDR3 residues: CASSTSEGPQHF. CDR3 in DNA: TGTGCCAGCAGCACATCGGAGGGGCCCCAGCATTTT. V is TRBV27 and J is TRBJ1-5; D unclear. The CDR3 sequence is 12 residues long. Germline assignment: CDR1 MNHEY and CDR2 SMNVEV (reference sequence). Trimming removed 6 bases at V and 9 bases at J, with 12 bases between.

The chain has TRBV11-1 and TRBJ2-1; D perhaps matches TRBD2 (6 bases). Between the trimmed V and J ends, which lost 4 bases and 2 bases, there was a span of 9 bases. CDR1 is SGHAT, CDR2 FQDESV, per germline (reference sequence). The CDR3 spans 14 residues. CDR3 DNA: TGTGCCAGCAGCTCGGGGGAAGCCTACAATGAGCAGTTCTTC. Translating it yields CASSSGEAYNEQFF.

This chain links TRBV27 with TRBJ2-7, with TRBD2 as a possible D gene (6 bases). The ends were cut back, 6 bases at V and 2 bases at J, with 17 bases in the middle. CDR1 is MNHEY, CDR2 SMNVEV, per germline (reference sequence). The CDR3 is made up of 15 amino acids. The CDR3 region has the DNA TGTGCCAGCAGCCCGGGCGGGGCACTCACCTACGAGCAGTACTTC. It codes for CASSPGGALTYEQYF.

The CDR3 sequence is CASSEVEEGWYGYTF. The CDR3 coding sequence is TGTGCCAGCAGTGAAGTTGAGGAGGGGTGGTATGGCTACACCTTC. The rearrangement links TRBV2 to TRBJ1-2, with D possibly matching TRBD1 (5 bases). This CDR3 has 15 residues. Per the germline V gene, CDR1 is SNHLY and CDR2 is FYNNEI. V dropped 1 base and J dropped 5 bases, with 14 bases sitting between them.

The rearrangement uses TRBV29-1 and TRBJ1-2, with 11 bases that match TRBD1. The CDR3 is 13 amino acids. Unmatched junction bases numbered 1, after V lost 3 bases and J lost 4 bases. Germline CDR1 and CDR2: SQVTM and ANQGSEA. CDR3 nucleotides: TGCAGCGTTGATGGGACAGGGGGCTATGGCTACACCTTC. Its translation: CSVDGTGGYGYTF.

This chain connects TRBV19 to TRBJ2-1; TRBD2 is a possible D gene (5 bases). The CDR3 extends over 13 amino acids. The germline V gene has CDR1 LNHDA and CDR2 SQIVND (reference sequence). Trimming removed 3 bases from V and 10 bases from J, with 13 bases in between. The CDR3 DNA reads TGTGCCAGTAGTATGTCGACGGCGGGCGAGCAGTTCTTC. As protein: CASSMSTAGEQFF.

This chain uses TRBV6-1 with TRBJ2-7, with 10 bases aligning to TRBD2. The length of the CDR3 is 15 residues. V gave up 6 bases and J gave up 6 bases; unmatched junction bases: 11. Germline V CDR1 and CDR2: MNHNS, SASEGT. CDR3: CASRRVAGGVREQYF. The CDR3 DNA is TGTGCCAGCAGGCGAGTAGCGGGAGGCGTCCGCGAGCAGTACTTC.

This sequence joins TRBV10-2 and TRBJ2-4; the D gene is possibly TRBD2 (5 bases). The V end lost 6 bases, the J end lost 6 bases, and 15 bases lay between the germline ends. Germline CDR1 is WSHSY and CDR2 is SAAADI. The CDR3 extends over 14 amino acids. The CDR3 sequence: CASSLTRSGNIQYF. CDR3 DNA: TGCGCCAGCAGCCTCACTAGAAGCGGAAACATTCAGTACTTC.

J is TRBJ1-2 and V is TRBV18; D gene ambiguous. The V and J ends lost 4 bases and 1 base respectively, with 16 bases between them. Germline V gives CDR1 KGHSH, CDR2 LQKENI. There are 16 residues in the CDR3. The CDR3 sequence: CASSLPGSQYNYGYTF. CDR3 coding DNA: TGTGCCAGCTCACTGCCGGGATCTCAATATAACTATGGCTACACCTTC.

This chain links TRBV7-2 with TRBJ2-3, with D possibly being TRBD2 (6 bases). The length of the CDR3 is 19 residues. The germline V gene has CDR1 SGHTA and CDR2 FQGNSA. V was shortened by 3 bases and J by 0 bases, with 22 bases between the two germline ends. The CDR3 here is CASSLPVTGTQGSTDTQYF. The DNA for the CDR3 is TGTGCCAGCAGCTTGCCCGTCACCGGGACTCAGGGTAGCACAGATACGCAGTATTTT.

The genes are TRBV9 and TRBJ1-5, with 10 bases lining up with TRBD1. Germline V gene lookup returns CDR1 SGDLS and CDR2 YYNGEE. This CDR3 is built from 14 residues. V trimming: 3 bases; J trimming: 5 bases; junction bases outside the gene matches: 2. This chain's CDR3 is CASSGGTGDQPQHF. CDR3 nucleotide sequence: TGTGCCAGCAGCGGGGGGACAGGGGATCAGCCCCAGCATTTT.

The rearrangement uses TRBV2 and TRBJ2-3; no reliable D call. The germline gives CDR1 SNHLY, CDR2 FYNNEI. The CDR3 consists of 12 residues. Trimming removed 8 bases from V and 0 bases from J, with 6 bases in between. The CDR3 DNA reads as TGTGCCAGCGGCCAGAGCACAGATACGCAGTATTTT. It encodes CASGQSTDTQYF.

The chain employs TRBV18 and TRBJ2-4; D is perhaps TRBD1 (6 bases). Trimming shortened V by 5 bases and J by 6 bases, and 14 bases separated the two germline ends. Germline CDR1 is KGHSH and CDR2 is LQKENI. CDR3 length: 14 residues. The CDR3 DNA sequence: TGTGCCAGCTCAGAAGGGACACTAGGAAACATTCAGTACTTC. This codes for CASSEGTLGNIQYF.

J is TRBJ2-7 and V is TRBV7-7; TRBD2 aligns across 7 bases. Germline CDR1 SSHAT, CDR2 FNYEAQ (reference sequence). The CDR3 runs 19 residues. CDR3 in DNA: TGTGCTAGCAGCCCTCACACGGGAGATAGCGGGTTTAGCTCCTACGAGCAGTACGTC. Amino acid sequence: CASSPHTGDSGFSSYEQYV.

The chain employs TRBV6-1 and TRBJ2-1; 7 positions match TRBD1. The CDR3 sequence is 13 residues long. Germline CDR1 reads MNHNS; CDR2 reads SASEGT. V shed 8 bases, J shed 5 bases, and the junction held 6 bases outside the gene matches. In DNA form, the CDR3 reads TGTGCCAGCCTCGGACAGGTTAACAATGAGCAGTTCTTC. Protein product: CASLGQVNNEQFF.